This TCR beta chain derives from a study of blood T cell repertoires in COVID-19. Looking at the study overall: The samples span acute and convalescent COVID-19 from the United States, Italy and Spain. Sample material is recorded as cDNA or gDNA derived from T cells, B-cell-depleted T cells, or PBMCs.

Methods used by the authors: Reference gene primer amplification in the assay estimated nucleated cell counts. Method: immunoSEQ multiplex PCR; TCRdb's copy keeps in-frame clones and lacks some. V, J and clone size derive from that table, while D and trimming were established from the DNA sequence. The sample lists fewer than 150,000 clones; about four fifths were seen once. This clone was seen a handful of times. The germline V and J ends were trimmed by 2 bases and 4 bases, with 11 bases remaining between them. The CDR3 contains 14 residues. Germline CDR1 and CDR2: SNHLY and FYNNEI. This chain joins TRBV2 and TRBJ1-2, with D unclear. The source is a woman aged 45-59 years with acute or convalescent COVID-19. Material: peripheral blood. The CDR3 reads CASSETGVTYGYTF. The CDR3, as DNA: TGTGCCAGCAGTGAAACCGGGGTCACCTATGGCTACACCTTC.